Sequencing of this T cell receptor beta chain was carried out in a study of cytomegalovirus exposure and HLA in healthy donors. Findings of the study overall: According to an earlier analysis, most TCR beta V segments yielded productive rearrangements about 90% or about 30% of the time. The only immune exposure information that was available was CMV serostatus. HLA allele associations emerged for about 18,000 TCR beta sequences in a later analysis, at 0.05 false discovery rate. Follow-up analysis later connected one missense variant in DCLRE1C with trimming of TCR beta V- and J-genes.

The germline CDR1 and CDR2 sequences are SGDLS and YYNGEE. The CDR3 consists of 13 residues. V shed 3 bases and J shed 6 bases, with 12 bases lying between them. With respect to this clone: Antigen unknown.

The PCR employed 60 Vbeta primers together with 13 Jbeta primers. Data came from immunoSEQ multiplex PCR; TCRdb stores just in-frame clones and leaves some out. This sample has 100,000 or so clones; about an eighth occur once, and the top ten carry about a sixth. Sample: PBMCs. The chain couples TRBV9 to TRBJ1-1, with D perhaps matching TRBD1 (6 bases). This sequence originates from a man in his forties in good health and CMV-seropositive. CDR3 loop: CASSGQGLAEAFF. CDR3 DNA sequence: TGTGCCAGCAGCGGGCAGGGGTTGGCTGAAGCTTTCTTT.